Listed below are T cell receptor beta chains from one sample, sequenced in a study of cytomegalovirus exposure and HLA in healthy donors. Only in-frame clones appear in the TCRdb table, and some are missing; sequencing was by immunoSEQ multiplex PCR. Of a few hundred thousand clones in the sample, approximately 83% were seen once. The specimen was PBMCs. The receptors here all came from a woman aged 30 to 39 in good health and CMV-seropositive. The CDR3 runs from the conserved cysteine through the conserved F or W. The D gene is left open where the match is weak. Clone size appears in some rows only: once, few, many, or a class for an expanded clone.

TRBV29-1	-	TRBJ1-1	-	TGCAGCGTTGAAGGGCAGGGCACTGAAGCTTTCTTT	CSVEGQGTEAFF
TRBV7-8	TRBD2	TRBJ2-1	-	TGTGCCAGCAGCTCAAGGACTAGCGGGAGCTTGAATGAGCAGTTCTTC	CASSSRTSGSLNEQFF
TRBV27	-	TRBJ2-2	once	TGTGCCAGCCGGGACCATAACACCGGGGAGCTGTTTTTT	CASRDHNTGELFF
TRBV4-3	-	TRBJ2-7	-	TGCGCCAGCAGCCAAGATACGGGGCGGGACAGCCCCTACGAGCAGTACTTC	CASSQDTGRDSPYEQYF
TRBV12-5	-	TRBJ2-7	-	TGTGCTAGTGGTTTAGGCAGGGAGGTGATCTACGAGCAGTACTTC	CASGLGREVIYEQYF
TRBV28	TRBD1	TRBJ2-7	-	TGTGCCAGCAGTTTACGGGACAGGGTAACCTACGAGCAGTACTTC	CASSLRDRVTYEQYF
TRBV11-2	TRBD1	TRBJ2-7	-	TGTGCCAGCAGCTGGAGGGACAGGGGAGGCTTGGACGAGCAGTACTTC	CASSWRDRGGLDEQYF
TRBV14	-	TRBJ2-5	once	TGTGCCAGCAGCCAAATTGGCGGACAAGAGACCCAGTACTTC	CASSQIGGQETQYF
TRBV12-5	-	TRBJ2-3	-	TGTGCTAGTGATAGGAGCACAGATACGCAGTATTTT	CASDRSTDTQYF
TRBV5-1	-	TRBJ2-3	once	TGCGCCAGCAGCGTGACAGCGGGCGAGAATACGCAGTATTTT	CASSVTAGENTQYF
TRBV11-3	-	TRBJ2-7	-	TGTGCCAGCAGCTTAGGTGCGGGATTTTCTTACGAGCAGTACTTC	CASSLGAGFSYEQYF
TRBV6-5	-	TRBJ2-3	-	TGTGCCAGCAGACAACGGGCGGGCACAGATACGCAGTATTTT	CASRQRAGTDTQYF
TRBV9	-	TRBJ2-2	once	TGTGCCAGCAGCGTAGCCGGGCAAACCGGGGAGCTGTTTTTT	CASSVAGQTGELFF
TRBV11-1	-	TRBJ1-5	-	TGTGCCAGCAGCTTAACCCCAGAGGAATCTCAGCCCCAGCATTTT	CASSLTPEESQPQHF
TRBV9	-	TRBJ2-5	-	TGTGCCAGCAGCGCCGGGCGGGTGGAGACCCAGTACTTC	CASSAGRVETQYF
TRBV19	-	TRBJ2-6	-	TGTGCCAGTAGACCCCACAGGGAGGGGGATGGAGCCAACGTCCTGACTTTC	CASRPHREGDGANVLTF
TRBV30	-	TRBJ1-2	-	TGTGCCTGGAGTTACAGGGTTGCTAACTATGGCTACACCTTC	CAWSYRVANYGYTF
TRBV7-3	-	TRBJ1-1	few	TGTGCCAGCAGCTTATCCGCAGGGACGAACACTGAAGCTTTCTTT	CASSLSAGTNTEAFF
TRBV29-1	-	TRBJ1-1	once	TGCAGCGTCCACAGGGATGGAGGAACTGAAGCTTTCTTT	CSVHRDGGTEAFF
TRBV30	-	TRBJ2-1	-	TGTGCCTGGAGCCGAGGGGGGGTCTATGAGCAGTTCTTC	CAWSRGGVYEQFF
TRBV25-1	TRBD1	TRBJ2-5	-	TGTGCCAGCAGTGAATATGGACAGGGTGAGACCCAGTACTTC	CASSEYGQGETQYF
TRBV19	-	TRBJ1-5	-	TGTGCCAGTAGGTCCCCGGAGACAGACCTATCACCCCAGCATTTT	CASRSPETDLSPQHF
TRBV27	-	TRBJ2-3	-	TGTGCCAGCAGTTTCGGTAATATAAATGTATGGGATACGCAGTATTTT	CASSFGNINVWDTQYF
TRBV7-9	-	TRBJ2-7	-	TGTGCCAGCAGCTTCACTAGTTACGAGCAGTACTTC	CASSFTSYEQYF
TRBV5-1	-	TRBJ1-4	-	TGCGCCAGCAGCTTAAGGCCGCCAACGGAGAATGAAAAACTGTTTTTT	CASSLRPPTENEKLFF
TRBV27	-	TRBJ1-4	-	TGTGCCAGCAGCCCCTGGGGTGGATCTGCCAGGCAGGGAAAACTGTTTTTT	CASSPWGGSARQGKLFF
TRBV30	-	TRBJ2-2	-	TGTGCCTGGAGCCCCCTCGGGGCGGGGACCGGGGAGCTGTTTTTT	CAWSPLGAGTGELFF
TRBV4-3	TRBD2	TRBJ2-1	-	TGCGCCAGCAGCCGAAACCTAGCGGGCGAGGGCACCTACAATGAGCAGTTCTTC	CASSRNLAGEGTYNEQFF
TRBV11-2	TRBD1	TRBJ1-5	-	TGTGCCAGCAGCCAGGGACAGGGGGACAATCAGCCCCAGCATTTT	CASSQGQGDNQPQHF
TRBV30	-	TRBJ2-4	-	TGTGCTGACCCCTCAATCGCCTCCCGAGGCGGGGAGGAAGCCAAAAACATTCAGTACTTC	CADPSIASRGGEEAKNIQYF
TRBV5-1	TRBD1	TRBJ2-7	-	TGCGCCAGCAGCTTGGAGGGACAGGAGGGCTACGAGCAGTACTTC	CASSLEGQEGYEQYF
TRBV5-6	-	TRBJ1-5	-	TGTGCCAGCAGCTTGGGTTCCCGGTGGCCCCAGCATTTT	CASSLGSRWPQHF
TRBV27	-	TRBJ2-2	-	TGTGCCAGCAACCTATTTACAGGGCGGGTAACCGGGGAGCTGTTTTTT	CASNLFTGRVTGELFF
TRBV10-3	-	TRBJ1-1	-	TGTGCCATCAGTGCGACAGAAAACACTGAAGCTTTCTTT	CAISATENTEAFF
TRBV30	TRBD1	TRBJ1-1	-	TGTGCCTGGAGCCCTCAAAGACAGGGGACGGCTTTCTTT	CAWSPQRQGTAFF
TRBV5-6	-	TRBJ1-2	-	TGTGCCAGCAGCTTTTCCACTTCTGGCTACACCTTC	CASSFSTSGYTF
TRBV5-4	TRBD2	TRBJ2-2	-	TGTGCCAGCAGCTCAAGAGGGTTGAGGACTAGCGGGATCGGCGGGGAGCTGTTTTTT	CASSSRGLRTSGIGGELFF
TRBV13	-	TRBJ2-1	once	TGTGCCAGCAGCTCCTTTATGGCGGAGATCTACAATGAGCAGTTCTTC	CASSSFMAEIYNEQFF
TRBV29-1	TRBD2	TRBJ2-2	-	TGCAGCGTCCTAAAGATCGGCCAGTTGCGACGGGGGGACACCGGGGAGCTGTTTTTT	CSVLKIGQLRRGDTGELFF